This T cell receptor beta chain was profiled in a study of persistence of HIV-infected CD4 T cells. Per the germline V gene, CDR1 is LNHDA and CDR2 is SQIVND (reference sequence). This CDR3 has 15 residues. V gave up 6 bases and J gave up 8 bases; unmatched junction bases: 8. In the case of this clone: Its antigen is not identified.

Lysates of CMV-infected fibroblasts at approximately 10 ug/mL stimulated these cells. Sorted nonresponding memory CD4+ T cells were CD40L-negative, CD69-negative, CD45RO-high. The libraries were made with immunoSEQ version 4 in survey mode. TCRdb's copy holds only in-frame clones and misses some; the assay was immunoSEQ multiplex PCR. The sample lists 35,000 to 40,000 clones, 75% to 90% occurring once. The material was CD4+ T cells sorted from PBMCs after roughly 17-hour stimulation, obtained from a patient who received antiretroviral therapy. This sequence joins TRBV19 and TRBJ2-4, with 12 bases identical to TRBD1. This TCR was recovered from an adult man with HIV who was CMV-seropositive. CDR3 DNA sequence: TGTGCCAGTAGACCTGGGACAGGGGGCGCAGACATTCAGTACTTC. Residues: CASRPGTGGADIQYF.